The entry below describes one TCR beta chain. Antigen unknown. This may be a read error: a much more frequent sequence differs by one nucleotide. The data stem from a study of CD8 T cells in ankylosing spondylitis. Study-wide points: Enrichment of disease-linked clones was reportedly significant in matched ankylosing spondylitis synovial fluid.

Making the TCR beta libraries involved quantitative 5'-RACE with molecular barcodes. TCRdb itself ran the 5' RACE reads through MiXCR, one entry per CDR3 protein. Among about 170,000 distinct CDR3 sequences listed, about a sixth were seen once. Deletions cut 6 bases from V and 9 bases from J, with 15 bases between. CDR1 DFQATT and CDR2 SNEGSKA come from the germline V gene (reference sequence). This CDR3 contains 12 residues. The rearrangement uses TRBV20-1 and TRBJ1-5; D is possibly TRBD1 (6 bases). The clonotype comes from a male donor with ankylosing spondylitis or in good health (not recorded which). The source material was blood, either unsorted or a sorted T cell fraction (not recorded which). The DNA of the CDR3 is TGCAGTGCGGGGGCAAACGGATGGCCCCAGCATTTT. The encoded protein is CSAGANGWPQHF.